This T cell receptor (beta chain) was identified in a study of T cell repertoires in cytomegalovirus infection. About the study: The study used recently identified HLA-C-restricted and well-studied HLA-B-restricted CMV epitopes. CMV infection together with matching HLA type was indicated by public TCR beta signatures.

Study-wide findings and caveats: Totalled public TCR beta family frequency picked out people who carried CMV plus the relevant HLA. CMV-specific TCR beta clonotypes restricted by HLA-C were the ones dominating the ex vivo response.

TCRdb passed the reads through MiXCR, listing each CDR3 protein once. The table records hundreds of thousands of distinct CDR3 sequences, roughly 43% of them present only once. Concerning this clonotype itself: Its specificity is not known.

From germline, CDR1 is SGHAT and CDR2 FQNNGV. The ends lost 2 bases at V and 6 bases at J; junction bases unmatched: 7. The CDR3 sequence is 14 residues long. The chain links TRBV11-2 to TRBJ2-7, with 7 bases lining up with TRBD2. Sequenced material: cultured PBMCs, taken from culture after CMV antigen stimulation. The sequence derives from a human donor in good health (CMV status not recorded). Some clones in this sample may be carry-over from other donors' samples. CDR3 DNA sequence: TGTGCCAGCAGCTTACAGCGGGGTGGGAGCGAGCAGTACTTC. Amino acid sequence: CASSLQRGGSEQYF.